This T cell receptor beta chain is drawn from a study of post-analysis software for immune sequencing data. Prepared TCR beta cDNA libraries contained unique molecular identifiers. TCRdb fed the PCR reads into MiXCR, producing one record per CDR3 protein. This table holds about 820,000 distinct CDR3 sequences, about 57% found once. This clonotype was detected a few times. The sequencing input was blood. The receptor was isolated from a girl aged 10-17 years with multiple sclerosis.

The CDR3 bases are TGCGCCAGCAGCCAAGATCCGAACGGTCTCAGGACCCAGTACTTC. Translating it yields CASSQDPNGLRTQYF. The rearrangement links TRBV4-1 to TRBJ2-4; D is undetermined. TRBJ2-5 explains the end of the DNA better; the J call may be wrong. This CDR3 has 15 residues. Per germline, CDR1 MGHRA and CDR2 YSYEKL.